This TCR beta chain was documented in a study of CD8+ T cells in alopecia areata. The CDR3 is 15 residues long. Germline loops: CDR1 SGDLS, CDR2 YYNGEE. Trimming left V 2 bases short and J 8 bases short, with 16 bases between. The treatment here: oral pan-JAK inhibitor, 5-10 mg twice daily. cDNA serving as the sequencing template came from extracted, reverse transcribed RNA. Some clones are missing from TCRdb's copy, which holds only in-frame ones; the method was immunoSEQ multiplex PCR. The sample lists over 150,000 clones; 50% to 60% were seen once. The TCR sequence derives from a human donor with alopecia areata. The chain couples TRBV9 to TRBJ1-4; TRBD1 is a possible D gene (5 bases). Sequences were derived from CD4+ T cells sorted from blood, sampled at week 4, from a patient treated with tofacitinib. This CDR3 is CASSVTRGGYEKLFF. The CDR3 nucleotides read TGTGCCAGCAGCGTCACCCGTGGGGGTTACGAAAAACTGTTTTTT.